Below, one T cell receptor (beta chain) is given with its context. The antigen is not known. The same CDR3 also results from other DNA sequences found in this sample. This specimen comes from a study of T cell responses to AZD1222 COVID-19 vaccine. Study outcomes and limitations: The donor group comprised mostly white British people and more females; the analysis possibly underestimated clonal diversity. Reportedly, close to half of spike-specific TCRs are directed against unmutated variant regions.

The V and J ends lost 0 bases and 2 bases respectively, with 8 bases between them. Per the germline V gene, CDR1 is LNHNV and CDR2 is YYDKDF (reference sequence). The CDR3 runs 15 residues. Repertoires were generated with immunoSEQ multiplex PCR, while TCRdb's copy carries only in-frame clones and drops some. The data contain around 120,000 clones, approximately 86% of them singletons. This TCR came from an adult who received the AZD1222 COVID-19 vaccine. The sequencing used peripheral blood, collected 28 days after the second AZD1222 dose. This chain joins TRBV15 and TRBJ1-3; weak D call: TRBD1 (5 bases). CDR3 sequence: CATSRDPGAGNTIYF. The CDR3 DNA reads as TGTGCCACCAGCAGAGATCCGGGGGCTGGAAACACCATATATTTT.